The 21 T cell receptor beta chains below were found in one sample sequenced in a study of blood T cell repertoires in COVID-19. Measured with immunoSEQ multiplex PCR; TCRdb has only the in-frame clones, and not every one. The table has some 99,000 clones, around 90% seen once; the top ten hold roughly 4.2%. The specimen sequenced was peripheral blood. Receptor source: a human donor with COVID-19, enrolled during active disease. The donor label of this sample is uncertain.

The genes are TRBV4-1 and TRBJ1-1, with a weak D call TRBD1 (5 bases). CDR3 size: 15 residues. V was cut by 5 bases and J by 0 bases, with 13 bases left in between. In germline, CDR1 is MGHRA, CDR2 YSYEKL. CDR3 region: CASSFEDSMNTEAFF. CDR3 nucleotides: TGCGCCAGCAGCTTTGAAGACAGTATGAACACTGAAGCTTTCTTT.

This sequence joins TRBV19 and TRBJ1-2, with a weak D call TRBD1 (6 bases). This CDR3 has 17 residues. Per germline, CDR1 LNHDA and CDR2 SQIVND (reference sequence). Trimming removed 3 bases from V and 7 bases from J, with 24 bases in between. This CDR3 reads CASSIWGVRAQGSGYTF. As DNA, the CDR3 is TGTGCCAGTAGTATCTGGGGAGTAAGGGCGCAGGGGTCTGGCTACACCTTC.

The V and J genes are TRBV7-9 and TRBJ2-1, with 11 bases that match TRBD2. The CDR3 length is 14 residues. After removal of 3 bases from V and 9 bases from J, the junction contained 4 bases not matched to a gene. Germline assignment: CDR1 SEHNR and CDR2 FQNEAQ (reference sequence). CDR3 sequence reads: CASSFSGGAGEQFF. For the CDR3, the DNA is TGTGCCAGCAGCTTTAGCGGGGGGGCAGGTGAGCAGTTCTTC.

In the case of this clone: Mismatch with germline at one junction end may stem from a read error. The chain is built from TRBV11-2 and TRBJ2-7; 7 bases are shared with TRBD2. Germline V gene data show CDR1 as SGHAT and CDR2 as FQNNGV. The CDR3 consists of 14 residues. CDR3 sequence reads: CASSLGGGTLPSSF. CDR3 nucleotide sequence: TGTGCCAGCAGCTTAGGGGGGGGGACCCTTCCCTCGTCCTTC.

This clone was picked up one time. J is TRBJ1-2 and V is TRBV6-1; D not resolved. V was cut by 1 base and J by 5 bases, with 14 bases left in between. Germline V lookup: CDR1 MNHNS, CDR2 SASEGT. This CDR3 has 15 residues. The CDR3 here is CASSEDGGLVYGYTF. CDR3 nucleotides: TGTGCCAGCAGTGAAGATGGAGGGTTGGTGTATGGCTACACCTTC.

The chain recombines TRBV10-3 with TRBJ1-1; 7 bases are shared with TRBD1. J lost 10 bases, V lost 5 bases, and 13 bases had no gene match. From germline, CDR1 is ENHRY and CDR2 SYGVKD. CDR3 size: 14 residues. Written as DNA, the CDR3 is TGTGCCATCAGTACCAACAGGGGCCTCCCAAGAGCTTTCTTT. This encodes CAISTNRGLPRAFF.

The genes are TRBV5-1 and TRBJ2-5; D remains unclear. Trimming left V 0 bases short and J 1 base short, with 7 bases between. Germline loops: CDR1 SGHRS, CDR2 YFSETQ. This CDR3 is 14 amino acids long. CDR3 in amino acids: CASSLVNSQETQYF. The CDR3 DNA reads as TGCGCCAGCAGCTTGGTTAATAGCCAAGAGACCCAGTACTTC.

V and J are TRBV7-9 and TRBJ1-6; unclear D gene. Germline lookup yields CDR1 SEHNR and CDR2 FQNEAQ (reference sequence). The CDR3 runs 15 residues. Trimming took 5 bases from V and 0 from J, leaving 8 bases between them. CDR3 bases: TGTGCCAGCAGCGCCCCTATCTCCTATAATTCACCCCTCCACTTT. It yields the protein CASSAPISYNSPLHF.

The chain combines TRBV7-2 with TRBJ1-1; D may be TRBD1 (6 bases). Trimming took 7 bases from V and 3 from J, leaving 18 bases between them. CDR1 is SGHTA and CDR2 is FQGNSA in the germline V gene. The CDR3 length is 15 residues. CDR3 sequence (DNA): TGTGCCAGCACCCCGTGGGGGCGGGGGGACACTGAAGCTTTCTTT. Translated, it gives CASTPWGRGDTEAFF.

V gene TRBV9 combines with J gene TRBJ1-2; D may be TRBD1 (6 bases). Trimming cost V 3 bases and J 5 bases, with 17 bases left between them. The CDR3 totals 15 residues. CDR1 is SGDLS, CDR2 YYNGEE, per germline. The CDR3 coding sequence is TGTGCCAGCAGCGGAGTGCGGGGGCCGGGGTATGGCTACACCTTC. Protein: CASSGVRGPGYGYTF.

This chain uses TRBV6-5 with TRBJ2-1, with 7 bases identical to TRBD2. V dropped 7 bases and J dropped 9; count of bases not matched to a gene: 12. This CDR3 is built from 14 residues. Germline V gene sequence: CDR1 MNHEY, CDR2 SVGAGI. CDR3 in DNA: TGTGCCAGCAAGGCGAGCGGGGATGGTGGTGAGCAGTTCTTC. Protein product: CASKASGDGGEQFF.

The rearrangement links TRBV7-9 to TRBJ2-7; 7 nucleotides match TRBD1. Trimming removed 5 bases from V and 5 bases from J; junction bases left unmatched: 6. This CDR3 region has 13 residues. Germline V CDR1 and CDR2: SEHNR, FQNEAQ (reference sequence). The CDR3, as DNA: TGTGCCAGCAGCCTCCGACAGGGAGACGAGCAGTACTTC. Residues: CASSLRQGDEQYF.

The chain recombines TRBV6-5 with TRBJ1-2; 9 nucleotides agree with TRBD1. CDR1 MNHEY and CDR2 SVGAGI come from the germline V gene. Germline trimming cut 7 bases from V and 2 bases from J; bases unmatched to any gene: 8. The CDR3 is 15 amino acids. The CDR3 reads CASTLGQGPNYGYTF. The CDR3 nucleotides are TGTGCCAGCACCCTGGGACAGGGACCAAACTATGGCTACACCTTC.

The V and J genes are TRBV28 and TRBJ1-2, with no clear D. Trimming removed 8 bases from V and 2 bases from J, with 9 bases in between. CDR1 and CDR2 from the germline V gene are MDHEN and SYDVKM. The CDR3 consists of 12 residues. The CDR3 loop reads CASFHWNYGYTF. The CDR3 DNA follows: TGTGCCAGCTTCCACTGGAACTATGGCTACACCTTC.

V usage is TRBV6-5 and J usage is TRBJ2-3; 8 bases are shared with TRBD2. V lost 6 bases and J lost 6; bases outside the gene matches: 11. Germline CDR1 is MNHEY and CDR2 is SVGAGI. CDR3 length: 15 residues. The chain's CDR3 is CASRVRGGSTDTQYF. The CDR3 DNA is TGTGCCAGCAGAGTACGGGGGGGGTCCACCGATACGCAGTATTTT.

The chain joins TRBV4-1 to TRBJ2-7; 7 bases agree with TRBD1. The CDR3 sequence is 17 residues long. J lost 2 bases, V lost 2 bases, and 12 bases had no gene match. Per germline, CDR1 MGHRA and CDR2 YSYEKL. This CDR3 is CASSQLTLGTATYEQYF. CDR3 DNA sequence: TGCGCCAGCAGCCAACTAACCCTTGGGACAGCTACCTACGAGCAGTACTTC.

The chain has TRBV2 and TRBJ2-5, with TRBD1 matching over 8 bases. The junction had 12 bases not matched to a gene; V was cut back by 7 bases and J by 5 bases. CDR1 is SNHLY, CDR2 FYNNEI, per germline. CDR3 length equals 15 residues. This CDR3 is CASIQGQGGAETQYF. CDR3 DNA sequence: TGTGCCAGCATCCAAGGACAGGGAGGCGCGGAGACCCAGTACTTC.

This clone was seen a single time. The CDR3 is CASSPGTSGDQETQYF. In DNA form, the CDR3 reads TGTGCCAGCAGCCCCGGGACTAGCGGGGACCAAGAGACCCAGTACTTC. The chain uses TRBV5-5 and TRBJ2-5; 13 bases line up with TRBD2. Germline V gives CDR1 SGHKS, CDR2 YYEKEE (reference sequence). V trimming: 4 bases; J trimming: 0 bases; junction bases outside the gene matches: 3. The CDR3 covers 16 residues.

The chain links TRBV5-1 to TRBJ2-7, with a weak D call TRBD2 (5 bases). The germline V gene encodes CDR1 SGHRS and CDR2 YFSETQ. CDR3 size: 18 residues. V lost 1 base and J lost 1, with 21 bases in between. The CDR3 loop reads CASSLRPRTELQSYEQYF. In DNA form, the CDR3 reads TGCGCCAGCAGCTTGCGACCAAGGACTGAGCTTCAGTCCTACGAGCAGTACTTC.

The chain combines TRBV7-3 with TRBJ1-6; 9 nucleotides agree with TRBD1. J lost 10 bases, V lost 2 bases, and 3 bases had no gene match. CDR1 SGHTA and CDR2 FQGTGA come from the germline V gene. The length of the CDR3 is 14 residues. CDR3 residues: CASSLGTGMSPLHF. CDR3 sequence (DNA): TGTGCCAGCAGCTTAGGGACAGGGATGTCACCCCTCCACTTT. Looking up the rest from reference TRBV7-3 and TRBJ1-6 gives the full variable domain: GAGVSQTPSNKVTEKGKYVELRCDPISGHTALYWYRQSLGQGPEFLIYFQGTGAADDSGLPNDRFFAVRPEGSVSTLKIQRTERGDSAVYLCASSLGTGMSPLHFGNGTRLTVT.

V is TRBV2 and J is TRBJ2-5; D might be TRBD1 (5 bases). V gave up 10 bases and J gave up 5 bases, with 26 bases separating them. The CDR3 loop spans 16 amino acids. Germline CDR1 reads SNHLY; CDR2 reads FYNNEI. This chain's CDR3 is CAIPYTSRIPGETQYF. DNA for the CDR3: TGTGCCATCCCTTATACTTCCAGGATCCCAGGGGAGACCCAGTACTTC.